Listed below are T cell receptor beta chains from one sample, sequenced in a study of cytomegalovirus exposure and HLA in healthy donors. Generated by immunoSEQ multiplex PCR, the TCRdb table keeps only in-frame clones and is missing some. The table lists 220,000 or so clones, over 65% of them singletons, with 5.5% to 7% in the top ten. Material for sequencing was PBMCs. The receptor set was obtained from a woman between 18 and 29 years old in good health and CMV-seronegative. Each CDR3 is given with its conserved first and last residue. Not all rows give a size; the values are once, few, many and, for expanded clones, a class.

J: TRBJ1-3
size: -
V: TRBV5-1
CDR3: CASSLDPAGNTIYF

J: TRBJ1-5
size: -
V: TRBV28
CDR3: CASSFAGARDQPQHF

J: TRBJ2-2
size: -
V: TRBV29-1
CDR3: CSVGVGQPNTGELFF

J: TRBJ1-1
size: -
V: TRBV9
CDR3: CASGPQGEAEAFF

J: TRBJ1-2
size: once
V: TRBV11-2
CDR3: CASSLPTGPGYTF

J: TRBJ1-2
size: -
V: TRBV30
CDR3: CAEGGNYGYTF

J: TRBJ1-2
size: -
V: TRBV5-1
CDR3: CASSLDQGAEGYTF

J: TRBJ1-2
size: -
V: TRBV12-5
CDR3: CASGRDSFNYGYTF

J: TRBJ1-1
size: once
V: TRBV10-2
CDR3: CASISQGDVGTEAFF

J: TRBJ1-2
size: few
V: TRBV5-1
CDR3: CASRSVGVPYGYTF

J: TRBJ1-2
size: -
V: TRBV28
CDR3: CASSTSNYGYTF

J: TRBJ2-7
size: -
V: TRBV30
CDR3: CAWSAFSGQDEQYF

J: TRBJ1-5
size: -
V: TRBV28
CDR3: CASISSGNQPQHF

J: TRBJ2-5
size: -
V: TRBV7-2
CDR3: CASSFDLSPGAEETQYF

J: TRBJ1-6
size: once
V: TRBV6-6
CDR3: CASSYGNNSPLHF

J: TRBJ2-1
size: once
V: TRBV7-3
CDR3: CASSLSSGGFNEQFF

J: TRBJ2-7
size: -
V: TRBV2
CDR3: CASRETLYSYEQYF

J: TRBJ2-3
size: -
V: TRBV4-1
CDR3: CASSQGGSTDTQYF

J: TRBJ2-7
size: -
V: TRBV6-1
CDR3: CASSGYSNYEQYF

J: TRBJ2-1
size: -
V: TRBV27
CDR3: CASNYLAGGYNEQFF

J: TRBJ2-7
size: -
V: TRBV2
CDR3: CASKGGEDEQYF

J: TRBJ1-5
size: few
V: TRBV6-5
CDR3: CASKTGAQPQHF

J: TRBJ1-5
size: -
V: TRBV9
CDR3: CASSVGGGTLPQHF

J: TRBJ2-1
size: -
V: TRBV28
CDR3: CASSLAGTGNDNEQFF

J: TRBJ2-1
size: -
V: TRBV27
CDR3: CASSLSTSEAYNEQFF

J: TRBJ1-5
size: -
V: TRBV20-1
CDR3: CSVAGVQPQHF

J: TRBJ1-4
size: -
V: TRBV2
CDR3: CASSSVTTNEKLFF

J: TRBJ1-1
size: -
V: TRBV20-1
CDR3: CSASLGKEAFF